Each of the 27 T cell receptor beta chains below was sequenced from the same sample in a study of cytomegalovirus exposure and HLA in healthy donors. Vbeta (60) and Jbeta (13) primers were used in the PCR. Method: immunoSEQ multiplex PCR; TCRdb's copy keeps in-frame clones and lacks some. The sample has around 92,000 clones; under 85% are singletons. The sequencing sample was made of PBMCs. These receptors were taken from a female donor in good health and CMV-seropositive.

DNA for the CDR3: TGTGCCAGCAGCTTACAATACATGCAGGACGAGCAGTACTTC. It encodes CASSLQYMQDEQYF. J is TRBJ2-7 and V is TRBV13; D not resolved. V lost 2 bases and J lost 5, with 13 bases in between. This CDR3 is 14 amino acids long. CDR1 PRHDT and CDR2 FYEKMQ come from the germline V gene (reference sequence). Supplemented by reference TRBV13 and TRBJ2-7, the full variable domain reads AAGVIQSPRHLIKEKRETATLKCYPIPRHDTVYWYQQGPGQDPQFLISFYEKMQSDKGSIPDRFSAQQFSDYHSELNMSSLELGDSALYFCASSLQYMQDEQYFGPGTRLTVT.

The gene calls are TRBV12-5 and TRBJ1-2; 8 bases match TRBD1. The ends lost 1 base at V and 0 bases at J; junction bases unmatched: 19. Germline V gives CDR1 LGHNT, CDR2 FRNRAP. This CDR3 is built from 21 residues. Here the CDR3 reads CASGLARGQDRTSGSNYGYTF. In DNA, the CDR3 is TGTGCTAGTGGTTTGGCCAGGGGACAGGATAGAACTTCGGGCTCTAACTATGGCTACACCTTC.

This clone was seen just once. The chain joins TRBV7-9 to TRBJ2-1, with 8 bases that match TRBD1. V was clipped by 2 bases and J by 0 bases; unmatched bases: 3. This CDR3 region has 16 residues. Germline assignment: CDR1 SEHNR and CDR2 FQNEAQ (reference sequence). CDR3 DNA: TGTGCCAGCAGCTTATCTCAGGGGGCCTCCTACAATGAGCAGTTCTTC. Translating it yields CASSLSQGASYNEQFF.

The chain carries TRBV6-1 and TRBJ1-5, with 7 bases matching TRBD1. The CDR3 contains 11 residues. Trimming at V came to 9 bases and at J to 4 bases, leaving 0 bases not matched to a gene. Germline V gene lookup returns CDR1 MNHNS and CDR2 SASEGT. In nucleotides, the CDR3 is TGTGCCAGGGGACAGAATCAGCCCCAGCATTTT. This sequence encodes CARGQNQPQHF.

The chain carries TRBV5-1 and TRBJ1-5; TRBD1 agrees at 7 bases. CDR3 length: 15 residues. J gave up 5 bases and V 0 bases, and 5 bases lay outside the gene matches. Germline values: CDR1 SGHRS, CDR2 YFSETQ. CDR3 nucleotide sequence: TGCGCCAGCAGCTTGGAGGGGGCGGTACATCAGCCCCAGCATTTT. It codes for CASSLEGAVHQPQHF.

This clone was picked up one time. The chain employs TRBV5-6 and TRBJ1-2; TRBD1 is a possible D gene (5 bases). Germline loops: CDR1 SGHDT, CDR2 YYEEEE. The CDR3 runs 14 residues. The V gene lost 2 bases and the J gene lost 5 bases, with 13 bases spanning the gap. The CDR3 reads CASSFTDTRYGYTF. Written as DNA, the CDR3 is TGTGCCAGCAGCTTCACGGACACGAGATATGGCTACACCTTC.

The V call is TRBV5-1, the J call TRBJ1-1; no clear D gene. The CDR3 is 14 residues long. CDR1 is SGHRS and CDR2 is YFSETQ in the germline V gene. The V end was cut by 0 bases, the J end by 10 bases, with 16 bases between. DNA for the CDR3: TGCGCCAGCAGCTTGGGCCGGGGAGAACGGGGAGCTTTCTTT. Amino acids: CASSLGRGERGAFF.

This rearrangement joins TRBV23-1 to TRBJ2-7; 10 nucleotides align to TRBD1. TRBV23-1 is an ORF, and what it does is uncertain. Losses at the gene ends were 6 bases for V and 5 bases for J; bases not matched to a gene: 4. The CDR3 covers 13 residues. The CDR3, as DNA: TGCGCCAGCAGCCCGGGACAGGGGAACGAGCAGTACTTC. Protein sequence: CASSPGQGNEQYF.

The chain employs TRBV5-4 and TRBJ1-2; 9 bases align to TRBD1. Trimming removed 3 bases from V and 4 bases from J; junction bases left unmatched: 13. Germline CDR1 reads SGHNT; CDR2 reads YYREEE (reference sequence). The CDR3 spans 17 residues. The CDR3 sequence: CASSSPGQGELGYGYTF. CDR3 in DNA: TGTGCCAGCAGCTCACCGGGACAGGGTGAATTGGGCTATGGCTACACCTTC.

J is TRBJ1-5 and V is TRBV5-1; D is unclear. This CDR3 has 13 residues. Germline V gene lookup returns CDR1 SGHRS and CDR2 YFSETQ. The V end lost 0 bases, the J end lost 3 bases, and 4 bases lay between the germline ends. The DNA of the CDR3 is TGCGCCAGCAGCTTGGACTTCAATCAGCCCCAGCATTTT. It codes for CASSLDFNQPQHF.

The CDR3 DNA is TGTGCCAGCAGCTTGGCCGGGACAGGGTGGGGAATTTCCTTGAACACTGAAGCTTTCTTT. This translates into CASSLAGTGWGISLNTEAFF. The rearrangement links TRBV5-5 to TRBJ1-1; 9 positions match TRBD1. The V and J ends lost 0 bases and 0 bases, in that order; junction bases with no gene match: 15. The germline CDR1 and CDR2 sequences are SGHKS and YYEKEE (reference sequence). This CDR3 is built from 20 residues.

This rearrangement joins TRBV6-5 to TRBJ1-4, with a tentative D call TRBD1 (6 bases). Germline lookup yields CDR1 MNHEY and CDR2 SVGAGI. CDR3 length equals 15 residues. Trimming took 2 bases from V and 7 from J, leaving 14 bases between them. This CDR3 reads CASSYNPGVGEKLFF. CDR3 coding DNA: TGTGCCAGCAGTTACAACCCAGGGGTGGGTGAAAAACTGTTTTTT.

The CDR3 spells CASSLRAGGHNEQFF. The CDR3, as DNA: TGCGCCAGCAGCCTAAGAGCGGGAGGCCACAATGAGCAGTTCTTC. This rearrangement joins TRBV4-1 to TRBJ2-1; 9 nucleotides match TRBD2. Germline CDR1 is MGHRA and CDR2 is YSYEKL. The V gene end was trimmed by 4 bases and the J gene end by 5 bases; junction bases not matched to a gene: 6. The CDR3 consists of 15 residues.

The rearrangement uses TRBV19 and TRBJ1-5; D not resolved. The CDR3 totals 15 residues. Trimming removed 0 bases at V and 5 bases at J, with 11 bases between. CDR1 and CDR2 (germline): LNHDA, SQIVND (reference sequence). For the CDR3, the DNA is TGTGCCAGTAGTATAGATTTCCCGGTCGATCAGCCCCAGCATTTT. Encoded protein: CASSIDFPVDQPQHF.

The chain links TRBV7-6 to TRBJ2-5; possibly TRBD1 for D (6 bases). TRBJ2-7 explains the end of the DNA better; the J call may be wrong. The CDR3 contains 14 residues. The germline V gene has CDR1 SGHVS and CDR2 FNYEAQ. In nucleotides, the CDR3 is TGTGCCAGCAGCTTAGAAGGGGGACACTACGAGCAGTACTTC. Its translation is CASSLEGGHYEQYF.

The chain combines TRBV5-6 with TRBJ2-3, with 7 bases that match TRBD2. With 4 bases clipped from V and 2 bases from J, the junction kept 13 bases outside the gene matches. Germline assignment: CDR1 SGHDT and CDR2 YYEEEE. The CDR3 extends over 17 amino acids. CDR3 in amino acids: CASSPGVLASLTDTQYF. The DNA of the CDR3 is TGTGCCAGCAGCCCGGGAGTACTAGCGTCCCTCACAGATACGCAGTATTTT.

In its sample, this clone was seen once. The chain uses TRBV5-4 and TRBJ1-3, with 9 nucleotides matching TRBD1. The CDR3 is 16 residues long. V gave up 3 bases and J gave up 0 bases; unmatched junction bases: 4. Germline V gene lookup returns CDR1 SGHNT and CDR2 YYREEE (reference sequence). CDR3 loop: CASSSRTGVSGNTIYF. The CDR3 DNA follows: TGTGCCAGCAGCTCACGGACAGGGGTCTCTGGAAACACCATATATTTT.

CDR3 amino acids: CASSDTGPGELFF. In nucleotides, the CDR3 is TGTGCCAGCAGCGACACAGGGCCCGGGGAGCTGTTTTTT. The genes are TRBV11-3 and TRBJ2-2; D may be TRBD1 (6 bases). Trimming pared 5 bases from V and 6 bases from J, leaving 10 bases between. The CDR3 totals 13 residues. The germline V gene has CDR1 SGHNT and CDR2 YENEEA.

This chain links TRBV9 with TRBJ2-5; 8 bases agree with TRBD1. The J call may be wrong; the DNA end is better matched by TRBJ2-7. Germline V gene data show CDR1 as SGDLS and CDR2 as YYNGEE. The CDR3 is 14 amino acids. In DNA, the CDR3 is TGTGCCAGCAGCCCTGGGACAGGAGCCTACGAGCAGTACTTC. Amino acid sequence: CASSPGTGAYEQYF.

CDR3 DNA: TGTGCCAGCAGCTTGGACAGGGTCTCTGGGGCCAACGTCCTGACTTTC. Protein: CASSLDRVSGANVLTF. The J gene is TRBJ2-6, the V gene TRBV7-3, with 8 bases fitting TRBD1. V was clipped by 3 bases and J by 0 bases; unmatched bases: 1. This CDR3 is built from 16 residues. Per germline, CDR1 SGHTA and CDR2 FQGTGA.

The CDR3: CASSRGGAGELFF. The CDR3 DNA reads as TGTGCCAGCAGCCGAGGGGGCGCCGGGGAGCTGTTTTTT. The chain carries TRBV4-2 and TRBJ2-2, with TRBD1 identical over 7 bases. The CDR3 is 13 residues long. The V gene's germline CDR1 is LGHNA and CDR2 YNFKEQ. The J segment lost 6 bases and the V segment lost 4 bases, leaving 2 bases of the junction unmatched.

The genes are TRBV7-3 and TRBJ2-3; 9 positions agree with TRBD2. There are 15 residues in the CDR3. Looked up from germline, CDR1 is SGHTA and CDR2 is FQGTGA. V lost 0 bases and J lost 3; bases outside the gene matches: 1. The CDR3 DNA follows: TGTGCCAGCAGCTTAACAGCGGGAGGAACAGATACGCAGTATTTT. Encoded protein: CASSLTAGGTDTQYF.

This chain joins TRBV25-1 and TRBJ2-5, with 7 bases aligning to TRBD2. The germline V gene has CDR1 MGHDK and CDR2 SYGVNS. Unmatched junction bases numbered 15, after V lost 3 bases and J lost 11 bases. This CDR3 is 15 amino acids long. The CDR3 loop is CASSDPRAGLHEQYF. CDR3 DNA sequence: TGTGCCAGCAGTGATCCGCGGGCGGGACTACATGAGCAGTACTTC.

The V call is TRBV2, the J call TRBJ1-1; perhaps TRBD1 as D (6 bases). Germline loops: CDR1 SNHLY, CDR2 FYNNEI. The CDR3 length is 13 residues. V gave up 8 bases and J gave up 3 bases, with 13 bases separating them. The CDR3, as DNA: TGTGCCAGCCATGGGGGCCTGGACACTGAAGCTTTCTTT. Its protein product is CASHGGLDTEAFF.

This chain links TRBV7-9 with TRBJ2-7, with a tentative D call TRBD1 (5 bases). V lost 5 bases, J lost 2 bases, and 10 bases lay in between. Germline CDR1 SEHNR, CDR2 FQNEAQ (reference sequence). The CDR3 consists of 13 residues. The CDR3 protein is CASSPTDTYEQYF. The CDR3 nucleotides are TGTGCCAGCAGCCCGACAGACACCTACGAGCAGTACTTC.

This clone has only a few counts. This chain's CDR3 is CASSRGLAGSYNEQFF. CDR3 bases: TGTGCCAGCAGCAGGGGGCTAGCGGGCTCATACAATGAGCAGTTCTTC. The rearrangement joins TRBV5-4 to TRBJ2-1, with a tentative D call TRBD2 (8 bases). In germline, CDR1 is SGHNT, CDR2 YYREEE (reference sequence). CDR3 length: 16 residues. V was trimmed by 4 bases and J by 4 bases, leaving 18 bases between them.

This clone came up once. The chain is built from TRBV20-1 and TRBJ1-2; D gene unclear. V shed 1 base and J shed 8 bases, with 8 bases lying between them. CDR3 length: 11 amino acids. Germline values: CDR1 DFQATT, CDR2 SNEGSKA (reference sequence). This CDR3 is CSARVEKGYTF. The CDR3 DNA is TGCAGTGCTAGAGTAGAGAAGGGCTACACCTTC.